This T cell receptor (beta chain) was obtained from a study of shared clonotypes between healthy human individuals. Broader study findings: Non-shared clonotypes had lower generation probabilities than those shared by all four donors. Memory subsets generally showed lower estimated richness than naive subsets. Roughly 5% of naive CD4 clonotypes were common to four donors.

The test was conducted at deep level. This table comes from immunoSEQ multiplex PCR, and its TCRdb copy is limited to in-frame clones, with some not included. This table holds more than 900,000 clones, 78% found once. Germline assignment: CDR1 KGHSH and CDR2 LQKENI. The CDR3 length is 13 residues. Trimming stripped 6 bases from V and 1 base from J, with 9 bases between. Turning to this clone: Its target is not known.

The chain employs TRBV18 and TRBJ1-1, with a weak D call TRBD1 (5 bases). Input material: memory CD4+ T cells from PBMCs. Subset specified: CD45RA-negative fraction. The receptor was isolated from a man aged 18 to 35 in good health. Some clones in this sample may be carry-over from other donors' samples. The CDR3 protein is CASSRTQNTEAFF. Written as DNA, the CDR3 is TGTGCCAGCTCGCGGACACAGAACACTGAAGCTTTCTTT.